These T cell receptor beta chains were read from a single sample in a study of control samples from healthy donors and cancer patients. Only in-frame clones appear in the TCRdb table, and some are missing; sequencing was by immunoSEQ multiplex PCR. The sample lists 100,000 to 150,000 clones, about 90% seen once, with 2% to 2.5% in the top ten. Source material: blood. The receptors derive from a woman between 45 and 60 years old in good health. CDR3s include the opening cysteine and the closing phenylalanine or tryptophan. Each record gives: V gene, J gene, CDR3 protein.

TRBV14,TRBJ2-1,CASRQTSSSYNEQFF
TRBV11-2,TRBJ2-7,CASSLVLAGGLKRYEQYF
TRBV4-2,TRBJ2-1,CASSQDQLVGQFF
TRBV28,TRBJ2-6,CASSLHSGANVLTF
TRBV9,TRBJ1-2,CASSPNRGQPVDPRGYTF
TRBV15,TRBJ2-3,CATSRDLKGWGDTQYF
TRBV5-1,TRBJ1-3,CASSSGQTVSSGNTIYF
TRBV3-1/TRBV3-2,TRBJ1-1,CASSQGTGNTEAFF
TRBV6-1,TRBJ2-6,CASSELGGPGANVLTF
TRBV28,TRBJ1-2,CASSLPGFDYGYTF
TRBV19,TRBJ1-2,CASRTGGANYGYTF
TRBV28,TRBJ2-1,CASNLPSGRENEQFF
TRBV19,TRBJ1-5,CASSPQGQGSNQPQHF
TRBV5-1,TRBJ1-5,CASSLAGTEYQPQHF
TRBV15,TRBJ1-5,CATSRDRAGGQPQHF
TRBV6-2/TRBV6-3,TRBJ2-2,CASSYRRTNTGELFF
TRBV9,TRBJ1-2,CASSGDSYYGYTF
TRBV2,TRBJ2-4,CASSVAGGPRTKNIQYF